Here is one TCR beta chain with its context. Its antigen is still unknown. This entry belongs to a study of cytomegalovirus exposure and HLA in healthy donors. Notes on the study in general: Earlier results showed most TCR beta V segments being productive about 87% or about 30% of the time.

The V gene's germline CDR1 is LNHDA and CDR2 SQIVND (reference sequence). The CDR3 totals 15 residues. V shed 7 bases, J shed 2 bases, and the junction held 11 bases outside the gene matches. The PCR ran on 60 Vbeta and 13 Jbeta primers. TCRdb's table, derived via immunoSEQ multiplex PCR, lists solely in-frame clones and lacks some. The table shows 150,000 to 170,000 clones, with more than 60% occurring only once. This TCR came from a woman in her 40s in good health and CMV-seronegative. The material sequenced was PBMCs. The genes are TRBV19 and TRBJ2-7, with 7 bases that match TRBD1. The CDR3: CASTAPGQPTYEQYF. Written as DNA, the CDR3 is TGTGCCAGTACTGCTCCGGGACAGCCGACCTACGAGCAGTACTTC.